One sample yielded the 28 T cell receptor beta chains listed below, sequenced in a study of blood T cell repertoires in COVID-19. TCRdb's table, derived via immunoSEQ multiplex PCR, lists solely in-frame clones and lacks some. The sample has more than 350,000 clones, around nine tenths seen once. The sequencing sample was made of PBMCs or T cells enriched from blood (not recorded which). The receptors were sampled from a woman aged 45-59 years who had recovered from COVID-19.

The V gene is TRBV7-9, the J gene TRBJ2-7; no clear D gene. CDR1 is SEHNR and CDR2 is FQNEAQ in the germline V gene (reference sequence). There are 12 residues in the CDR3. V dropped 1 base and J dropped 4 bases, with 5 bases sitting between them. The CDR3 loop reads CASSLGQYEQYF. In DNA form, the CDR3 reads TGTGCCAGCAGCTTAGGGCAATACGAGCAGTACTTC. Full variable domain (missing parts from reference TRBV7-9 and TRBJ2-7): DTGVSQNPRHKITKRGQNVTFRCDPISEHNRLYWYRQTLGQGPEFLTYFQNEAQLEKSRLLSDRFSAERPKGSFSTLEIQRTEQGDSAMYLCASSLGQYEQYFGPGTRLTVT.

This clone has just a few counts. The chain joins TRBV12-2 to TRBJ2-7; the listed D gene, TRBD1, was not tested against the DNA. TRBV12-2 is a listed pseudogene. The CDR3 is made up of 13 amino acids. The CDR3 nucleotides read TGTGCAAGTCGCGGGACAGGGGGCTACGAGCAGTACTTC. Encoded protein: CASRGTGGYEQYF.

The chain links TRBV5-1 to TRBJ1-1; 10 nucleotides agree with TRBD1. This CDR3 comprises 14 residues. Per the germline V gene, CDR1 is SGHRS and CDR2 is YFSETQ. Unmatched junction bases numbered 1, after V lost 2 bases and J lost 3 bases. The CDR3 protein is CASSFGQGDTEAFF. CDR3 nucleotides: TGCGCCAGCAGCTTCGGACAGGGGGACACTGAAGCTTTCTTT.

This clone has just a few counts. The chain carries TRBV19 and TRBJ1-5, with D maybe TRBD1 (6 bases). The V end was cut by 4 bases, the J end by 4 bases, with 14 bases between. The CDR3 spans 15 residues. CDR1 and CDR2 from the germline V gene are LNHDA and SQIVND (reference sequence). The CDR3 region has the DNA TGTGCCAGTAGTAGTAGGACAGTTGGGAATCAGCCCCAGCATTTT. The encoded protein is CASSSRTVGNQPQHF.

The chain combines TRBV6-5 with TRBJ2-7, with TRBD1 identical over 7 bases. V was clipped by 4 bases and J by 3 bases; unmatched bases: 12. CDR3 length: 16 amino acids. Germline assignment: CDR1 MNHEY and CDR2 SVGAGI. CDR3 DNA sequence: TGTGCCAGCAGTTCGCGTGGGGACAGAAAAATCTACGAGCAGTACTTC. It codes for CASSSRGDRKIYEQYF.

This chain connects TRBV7-9 to TRBJ1-4; D unclear. Germline-derived CDR1 and CDR2 are SEHNR and FQNEAQ (reference sequence). V lost 6 bases to trimming and J lost 7 bases, with 18 bases between them. This CDR3 spans 15 amino acids. The CDR3 sequence is CASSPRLGEGEKLFF. The CDR3 coding sequence is TGTGCCAGCAGTCCTCGACTCGGCGAAGGTGAAAAACTGTTTTTT.

The chain combines TRBV6-5 with TRBJ2-7; 10 bases are a match to TRBD1. CDR3 length: 14 amino acids. After removal of 7 bases from V and 5 bases from J, the junction contained 8 bases not matched to a gene. Germline CDR1 reads MNHEY; CDR2 reads SVGAGI. The CDR3 DNA follows: TGTGCCAGCAAAAGACAGGGGGCCACCGACGAGCAGTACTTC. It specifies CASKRQGATDEQYF.

This clone was recorded only once. The DNA for the CDR3 is TGTGCCAGCAGCTCGGGACAGGGGATTCAGCCCCAGCATTTT. Translated: CASSSGQGIQPQHF. The rearrangement uses TRBV28 and TRBJ1-5, with 10 bases that match TRBD1. The V and J ends lost 6 bases and 6 bases, in that order; junction bases with no gene match: 5. The CDR3 totals 14 residues. Germline assignment: CDR1 MDHEN and CDR2 SYDVKM.

The chain has TRBV27 and TRBJ1-2, with 11 bases matching TRBD1. The CDR3 has 13 amino acids. Losses at the gene ends were 6 bases for V and 7 bases for J; bases not matched to a gene: 4. CDR1 is MNHEY, CDR2 SMNVEV, per germline (reference sequence). DNA for the CDR3: TGTGCCAGCAGGAGGACAGGGGGCTTTGGCTACACCTTC. Residues: CASRRTGGFGYTF.

The rearrangement uses TRBV24-1 and TRBJ2-1; 10 bases agree with TRBD2. V lost 8 bases, J lost 6 bases, and 6 bases stayed unmatched. Germline V CDR1 and CDR2: KGHDR, SFDVKD. The CDR3 spans 14 residues. CDR3 loop: CATTSSGGINEQFF. As DNA, the CDR3 is TGTGCCACCACCTCTAGCGGGGGAATCAATGAGCAGTTCTTC.

The chain is built from TRBV7-2 and TRBJ2-7; 7 bases align to TRBD1. CDR3 length: 15 amino acids. Germline assignment: CDR1 SGHTA and CDR2 FQGNSA. V lost 5 bases, J lost 2 bases, and 9 bases stayed unmatched. CDR3 protein: CASSRETGRAYEQYF. CDR3 bases: TGTGCCAGCAGCAGGGAGACAGGGCGCGCCTACGAGCAGTACTTC.

This chain uses TRBV19 with TRBJ2-2, with 8 nucleotides matching TRBD2. CDR3 size: 15 residues. Trimming removed 7 bases from V and 4 bases from J; junction bases left unmatched: 8. CDR1 LNHDA and CDR2 SQIVND come from the germline V gene (reference sequence). This CDR3 reads CASTLAGLATGELFF. The CDR3 DNA sequence: TGTGCCAGTACCTTAGCGGGGTTGGCCACCGGGGAGCTGTTTTTT.

This CDR3 reads CASSSPATGGYGYTF. CDR3 DNA: TGTGCCAGCAGCTCCCCCGCGACAGGGGGGTATGGCTACACCTTC. The chain employs TRBV5-6 and TRBJ1-2, with TRBD1 matching over 9 bases. Germline loops: CDR1 SGHDT, CDR2 YYEEEE. Germline trimming cut 3 bases from V and 5 bases from J; bases unmatched to any gene: 8. This CDR3 region has 15 residues.

The chain employs TRBV6-5 and TRBJ2-7; D possibly corresponds to TRBD1 (6 bases). CDR1 and CDR2 from the germline V gene are MNHEY and SVGAGI. The V end was cut by 5 bases, the J end by 3 bases, with 14 bases between. The CDR3 spans 14 residues. CDR3 in amino acids: CASSTPAGDYEQYF. The DNA of the CDR3 is TGTGCCAGCAGTACCCCTGCAGGGGACTACGAGCAGTACTTC.

In its sample, this clone was seen once. The genes are TRBV5-4 and TRBJ2-2, with D perhaps TRBD1 (5 bases). The CDR3 is 15 residues long. The V and J ends lost 4 bases and 0 bases respectively, with 10 bases between them. Germline V gene sequence: CDR1 SGHNT, CDR2 YYREEE (reference sequence). The CDR3 spells CASSRPDTNTGELFF. The CDR3 DNA is TGTGCCAGCAGCAGGCCGGACACGAACACCGGGGAGCTGTTTTTT. The whole variable domain, remainder taken from reference TRBV5-4 and TRBJ2-2, is ETGVTQSPTHLIKTRGQQVTLRCSSQSGHNTVSWYQQALGQGPQFIFQYYREEENGRGNFPPRFSGLQFPNYSSELNVNALELDDSALYLCASSRPDTNTGELFFGEGSRLTVL.

The chain recombines TRBV11-2 with TRBJ2-1; TRBD2 matches at 11 bases. V lost 1 base to trimming and J lost 7 bases; unmatched junction nucleotides: 6. Per the germline V gene, CDR1 is SGHAT and CDR2 is FQNNGV. The CDR3 spans 16 residues. For the CDR3, the DNA is TGTGCCAGCAGCTTAGGGATGGGACTAGCGGATAATGAGCAGTTCTTC. Translated: CASSLGMGLADNEQFF.

The chain uses TRBV19 and TRBJ1-1; D is unresolved. The germline V gene encodes CDR1 LNHDA and CDR2 SQIVND (reference sequence). Between the trimmed V and J ends, which lost 8 bases and 4 bases, there was a span of 11 bases. CDR3 length: 12 residues. CDR3 in amino acids: CASAVGSTEAFF. CDR3 in DNA: TGTGCCAGTGCCGTAGGGAGCACTGAAGCTTTCTTT. The full variable domain, its missing parts supplied by reference TRBV19 and TRBJ1-1, is DGGITQSPKYLFRKEGQNVTLSCEQNLNHDAMYWYRQDPGQGLRLIYYSQIVNDFQKGDIAEGYSVSREKKESFPLTVTSAQKNPTAFYLCASAVGSTEAFFGQGTRLTVV.

V gene TRBV29-1 combines with J gene TRBJ1-1, with a weak D call TRBD1 (6 bases). The CDR3 consists of 12 residues. Germline lookup yields CDR1 SQVTM and CDR2 ANQGSEA. V lost 4 bases and J 2 bases, leaving 8 bases between the germline ends. CDR3 sequence: CSVARGNTEAFF. The CDR3 DNA follows: TGCAGCGTTGCCAGGGGTAACACTGAAGCTTTCTTT.

V and J are TRBV15 and TRBJ1-3; no definite D call. This CDR3 spans 15 amino acids. V was pared by 1 base and J by 0 bases, with 7 bases between. Germline assignment: CDR1 LNHNV and CDR2 YYDKDF (reference sequence). CDR3 amino acids: CATSRVGSSGNTIYF. The CDR3 bases are TGTGCCACCAGCAGAGTGGGGAGCTCTGGAAACACCATATATTTT.

This chain joins TRBV7-2 and TRBJ1-5; D is ambiguous. CDR3 size: 13 residues. Looked up from germline, CDR1 is SGHTA and CDR2 is FQGNSA. V was clipped by 4 bases and J by 0 bases, with 4 bases between them. The CDR3 spells CASSSYSNQPQHF. The DNA for the CDR3 is TGTGCCAGCAGCTCTTATAGCAATCAGCCCCAGCATTTT.

The rearrangement uses TRBV5-1 and TRBJ2-1, with TRBD2 as a possible D gene (6 bases). Deletions cut 3 bases from V and 1 base from J, with 20 bases between. Looked up from germline, CDR1 is SGHRS and CDR2 is YFSETQ. The CDR3 spans 18 residues. This CDR3 reads CASSWGGGHGRSYNEQFF. The CDR3 nucleotides are TGCGCCAGCAGCTGGGGAGGCGGCCATGGAAGGTCCTACAATGAGCAGTTCTTC. Variable domain in full (rest from reference TRBV5-1 and TRBJ2-1): KAGVTQTPRYLIKTRGQQVTLSCSPISGHRSVSWYQQTPGQGLQFLFEYFSETQRNKGNFPGRFSGRQFSNSRSEMNVSTLELGDSALYLCASSWGGGHGRSYNEQFFGPGTRLTVL.

The V call is TRBV2, the J call TRBJ2-2, with TRBD1 as a possible D gene (7 bases). From germline, CDR1 is SNHLY and CDR2 FYNNEI. The V end lost 7 bases, the J end lost 3 bases, and 18 bases lay between the germline ends. This CDR3 is 16 amino acids long. The CDR3 protein is CASKSGGPSDTGELFF. The DNA of the CDR3 is TGTGCCAGCAAATCAGGGGGGCCTTCTGACACCGGGGAGCTGTTTTTT.

The chain uses TRBV19 and TRBJ2-1; 10 nucleotides line up with TRBD2. The ends lost 3 bases at V and 6 bases at J; junction bases unmatched: 8. The germline gives CDR1 LNHDA, CDR2 SQIVND (reference sequence). The CDR3 length is 16 residues. This chain's CDR3 is CASSMSSLAGVNEQFF. CDR3 bases: TGTGCCAGTAGTATGTCGTCGCTAGCGGGGGTCAATGAGCAGTTCTTC.

CDR3 DNA: TGTGCCAGCTCACTTTACGGGACAGCTAATGAAAAACTGTTTTTT. This translates into CASSLYGTANEKLFF. The chain employs TRBV18 and TRBJ1-4; 7 nucleotides match TRBD1. The CDR3 loop spans 15 amino acids. After removal of 4 bases from V and 3 bases from J, the junction contained 5 bases not matched to a gene. Germline CDR1 and CDR2: KGHSH and LQKENI.

The J gene is TRBJ2-1, the V gene TRBV29-1; TRBD2 is a possible D gene (5 bases). V was shortened by 7 bases and J by 4 bases, with 8 bases between the two germline ends. Germline V gene lookup returns CDR1 SQVTM and CDR2 ANQGSEA. The CDR3 is 11 amino acids. The DNA of the CDR3 is TGCAGCGGGAGGAGTTACAATGAGCAGTTCTTC. Protein: CSGRSYNEQFF.

The rearrangement uses TRBV9 and TRBJ2-5, with 7 bases lining up with TRBD2. Trimming cost V 0 bases and J 10 bases; bases outside gene matches: 12. The V gene's germline CDR1 is SGDLS and CDR2 YYNGEE. This CDR3 region has 15 residues. The CDR3 sequence is CASSVGQWEGEDQYF. The CDR3 DNA is TGTGCCAGCAGCGTAGGCCAGTGGGAGGGTGAGGACCAGTACTTC.

This clone was found once. V and J are TRBV12-3 or TRBV12-4 and TRBJ2-3; D is ambiguous. Trimming pared 6 bases from V and 2 bases from J, leaving 6 bases between. The CDR3 runs to 12 residues. Here the CDR3 DNA reads TGTGCCAGCAGGAGCAACACAGATACGCAGTATTTT. This encodes CASRSNTDTQYF.

The V and J genes are TRBV19 and TRBJ1-2, with TRBD1 identical over 8 bases. Trimming cost V 6 bases and J 3 bases; bases outside gene matches: 3. From germline, CDR1 is LNHDA and CDR2 SQIVND (reference sequence). This CDR3 has 13 residues. The CDR3, as DNA: TGTGCCAGTAGCAGGGGGCGGGACTATGGCTACACCTTC. It specifies CASSRGRDYGYTF.